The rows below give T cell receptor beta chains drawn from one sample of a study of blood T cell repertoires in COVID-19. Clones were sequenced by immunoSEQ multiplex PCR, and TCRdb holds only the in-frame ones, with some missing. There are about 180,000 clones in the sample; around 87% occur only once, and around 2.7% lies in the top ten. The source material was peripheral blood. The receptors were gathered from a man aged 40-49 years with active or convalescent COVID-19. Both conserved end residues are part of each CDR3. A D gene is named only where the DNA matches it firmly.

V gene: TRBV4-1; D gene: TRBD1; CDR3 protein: CASSHLSGGTEAFF
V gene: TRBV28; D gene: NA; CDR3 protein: CASSLGSRVYKHQPQHF
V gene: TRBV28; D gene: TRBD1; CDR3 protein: CASSLLGGEGAGYGYTF
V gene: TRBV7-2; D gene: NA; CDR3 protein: CASSSRPGRVYEQYF
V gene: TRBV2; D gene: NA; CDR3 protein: CASSVSGQGPQPQHF
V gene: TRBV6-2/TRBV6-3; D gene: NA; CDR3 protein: CASSYSGRQPQHF
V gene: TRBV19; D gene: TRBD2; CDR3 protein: CASTTTGTSDEQYF
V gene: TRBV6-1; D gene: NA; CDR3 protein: CASSEGLYSYEQYF
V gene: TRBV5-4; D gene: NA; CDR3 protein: CASSSDRWDEKLFF
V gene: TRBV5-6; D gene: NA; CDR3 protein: CASSWTGNSPLHF
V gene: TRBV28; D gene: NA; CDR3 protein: CASTAGEGVKSNQPQHF
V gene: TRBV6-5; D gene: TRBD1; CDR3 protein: CASSYSTGVNTEAFF
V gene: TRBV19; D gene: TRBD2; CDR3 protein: CASSPSGTSEETQYF
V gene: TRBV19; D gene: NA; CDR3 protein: CASSMRSARSNYGYTF
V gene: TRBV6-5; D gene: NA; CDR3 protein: CASSYSYSNTEAFF
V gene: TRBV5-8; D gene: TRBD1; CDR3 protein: CASSARTGLQEETQYF
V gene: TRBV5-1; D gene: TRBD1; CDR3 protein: CASSREPGQHIINYGYTF
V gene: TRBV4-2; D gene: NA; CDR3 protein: CASSQAQGAGFPYEQYF
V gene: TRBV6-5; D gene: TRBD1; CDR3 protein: CASSYQTGGEEKLFF
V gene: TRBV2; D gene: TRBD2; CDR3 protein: CASSATSGGFNTGELFF
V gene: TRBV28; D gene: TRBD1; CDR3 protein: CASPARPGTGWRTNEKLFF
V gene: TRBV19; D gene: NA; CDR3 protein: CASSIGRQVNTGELFF
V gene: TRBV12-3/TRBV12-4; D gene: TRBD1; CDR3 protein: CASRGQGNTEAFF
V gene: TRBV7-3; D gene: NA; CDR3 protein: CASSPPGGTSYEQYF
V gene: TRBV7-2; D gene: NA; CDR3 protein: CASRTLGQTNQPQHF
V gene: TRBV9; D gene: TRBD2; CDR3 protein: CASSVGTSGGYNEQFF
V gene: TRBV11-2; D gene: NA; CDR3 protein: CASSLGPVRGLGTDTQYF
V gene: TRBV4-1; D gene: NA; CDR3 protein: CASSQEAGVNEQFF
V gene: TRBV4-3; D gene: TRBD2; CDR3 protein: CASSQESSGANSYNEQFF
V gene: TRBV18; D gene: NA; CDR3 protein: CASSPGGLNSNQPQHF
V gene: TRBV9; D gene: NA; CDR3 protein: CASSSRRGNTIYF
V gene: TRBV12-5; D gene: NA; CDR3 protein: CASGLGEDEQFF
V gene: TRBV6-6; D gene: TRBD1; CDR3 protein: CASSTIGGAVYGYTF
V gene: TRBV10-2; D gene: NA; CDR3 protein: CASSDGQGMNTEAFF
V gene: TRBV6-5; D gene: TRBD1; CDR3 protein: CASSYRQGTEAFF
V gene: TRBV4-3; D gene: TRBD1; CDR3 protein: CASSQGKQGINEKLFF
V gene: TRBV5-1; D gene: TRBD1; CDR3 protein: CASSLARGAGEKLFF
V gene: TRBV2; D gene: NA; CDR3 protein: CASSEVGNEQYF
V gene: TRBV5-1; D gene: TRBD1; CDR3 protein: CASSLTTGENTEAFF
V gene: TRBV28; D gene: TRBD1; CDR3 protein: CASRVQGAYGYTF
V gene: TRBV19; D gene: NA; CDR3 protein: CASSKQGSTDTQYF
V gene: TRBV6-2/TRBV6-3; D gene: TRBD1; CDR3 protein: CASSTSQGRYEQYF